This T cell receptor (beta chain) was sequenced during a study of blood T cell repertoires in COVID-19. Study background: The United States, Italy and Spain supplied acute and convalescent COVID-19 samples. PBMCs, B-cell-depleted T cells, or T cells provided the cDNA or gDNA that made up the material.

Methods used by the authors: Estimation of nucleated cell counts was performed using reference gene primer amplification. This table comes from immunoSEQ multiplex PCR, and its TCRdb copy is limited to in-frame clones, with some not included. That table supplies the V and J calls and clone size; D and trimming were determined from the DNA. The sample has a few hundred thousand clones; 90% are singletons. Seattle patients were enrolled during active infection and followed longitudinally. The clonotype originates from a woman aged 40 to 50 with COVID-19, enrolled during active disease. Sequenced material: peripheral blood.

CDR3: CASSPKGAGANVLTF. CDR3 DNA: TGTGCCAGCTCACCGAAGGGGGCTGGGGCCAACGTCCTGACTTTC. V is TRBV18 and J is TRBJ2-6; D is perhaps TRBD1 (6 bases). V gave up 3 bases and J gave up 2 bases, with 8 bases separating them. The CDR3 runs to 15 residues. The V gene's germline CDR1 is KGHSH and CDR2 LQKENI.